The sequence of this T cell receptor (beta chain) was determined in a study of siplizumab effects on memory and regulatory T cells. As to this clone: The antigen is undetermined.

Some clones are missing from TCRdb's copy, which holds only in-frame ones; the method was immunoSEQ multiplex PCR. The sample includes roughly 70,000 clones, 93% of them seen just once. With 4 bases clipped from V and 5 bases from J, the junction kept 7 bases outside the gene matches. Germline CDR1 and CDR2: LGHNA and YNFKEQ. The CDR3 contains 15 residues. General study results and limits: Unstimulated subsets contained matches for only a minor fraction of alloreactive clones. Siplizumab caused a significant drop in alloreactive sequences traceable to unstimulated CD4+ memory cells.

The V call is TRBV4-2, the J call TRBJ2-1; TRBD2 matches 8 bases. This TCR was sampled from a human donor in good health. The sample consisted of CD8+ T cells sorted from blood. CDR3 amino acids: CASSPGGDTHNEQFF. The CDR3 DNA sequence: TGTGCCAGCAGCCCCGGGGGGGACACCCACAATGAGCAGTTCTTC.